Following are 32 T cell receptor beta chains from one sample sequenced in a study of cytomegalovirus exposure and HLA in healthy donors. Generated by immunoSEQ multiplex PCR, the TCRdb table keeps only in-frame clones and is missing some. The data show some 67,000 clones, about 94% seen once. Sequencing was done on a sample of PBMCs. These receptors came from a young woman in good health and CMV-seronegative.

V usage is TRBV2 and J usage is TRBJ2-4; D is possibly TRBD1 (6 bases). The germline V gene encodes CDR1 SNHLY and CDR2 FYNNEI. The CDR3 sequence is 12 residues long. Trimming pared 8 bases from V and 8 bases from J, leaving 13 bases between. CDR3 sequence (DNA): TGTGCCAGCCGACAGGTGGTGGACATTCAGTACTTC. It yields the protein CASRQVVDIQYF.

The V call is TRBV5-1, the J call TRBJ2-5; TRBD1 matches 11 bases. The CDR3 runs 15 residues. Germline CDR1 reads SGHRS; CDR2 reads YFSETQ. V lost 3 bases, J lost 5 bases, and 6 bases stayed unmatched. CDR3 residues: CASSSGQGAYETQYF. As DNA, the CDR3 is TGCGCCAGCAGCTCCGGACAGGGGGCATATGAGACCCAGTACTTC.

The chain's CDR3 is CASSSAWQGGYGYTF. CDR3 in DNA: TGTGCCAGCAGCTCCGCCTGGCAAGGGGGCTATGGCTACACCTTC. The chain recombines TRBV4-2 with TRBJ1-2; D is perhaps TRBD1 (6 bases). The germline CDR1 and CDR2 sequences are LGHNA and YNFKEQ. The CDR3 is 15 residues long. V was clipped by 5 bases and J by 4 bases, with 17 bases between them.

The chain joins TRBV7-2 to TRBJ2-5, with unresolved D. This CDR3 has 12 residues. The V end lost 2 bases, the J end lost 7 bases, and 8 bases lay between the germline ends. Looked up from germline, CDR1 is SGHTA and CDR2 is FQGNSA. CDR3 sequence: CASSLLAGTQYF. DNA of the CDR3: TGTGCCAGCAGCTTACTCGCAGGGACCCAGTACTTC. The entire variable domain, with the rest obtained from reference TRBV7-2 and TRBJ2-5, is as follows: GAGVSQSPSNKVTEKGKDVELRCDPISGHTALYWYRQSLGQGLEFLIYFQGNSAPDKSGLPSDRFSAERTGGSVSTLTIQRTQQEDSAVYLCASSLLAGTQYFGPGTRLLVL.

This rearrangement joins TRBV11-2 to TRBJ2-1, with 8 positions matching TRBD2. The junction had 9 bases not matched to a gene; V was cut back by 5 bases and J by 0 bases. CDR3 length equals 17 residues. Germline CDR1 is SGHAT and CDR2 is FQNNGV. CDR3 bases: TGTGCCAGCAGCGTCAATAGCGGGGTTCACTCCTACAATGAGCAGTTCTTC. Amino acid sequence: CASSVNSGVHSYNEQFF.

This rearrangement joins TRBV11-1 to TRBJ2-2; perhaps TRBD2 as D (6 bases). The germline V gene has CDR1 SGHAT and CDR2 FQDESV (reference sequence). The CDR3 covers 16 residues. Trimming pared 5 bases from V and 5 bases from J, leaving 18 bases between. CDR3 loop: CASSPASMGGTGELFF. CDR3 bases: TGTGCCAGCAGCCCCGCCTCGATGGGGGGAACCGGGGAGCTGTTTTTT.

J is TRBJ1-5 and V is TRBV7-2; no definite D call. CDR3 length: 14 amino acids. The V end lost 1 base, the J end lost 2 bases, and 6 bases lay between the germline ends. Germline lookup yields CDR1 SGHTA and CDR2 FQGNSA. The CDR3 nucleotides are TGTGCCAGCAGCTTAGGTCCCGGCAATCAGCCCCAGCATTTT. Residues: CASSLGPGNQPQHF.

The chain uses TRBV27 and TRBJ2-5; a possible D gene is TRBD1 (6 bases). V gave up 8 bases and J gave up 0 bases, with 7 bases separating them. Germline CDR1 is MNHEY and CDR2 is SMNVEV (reference sequence). The length of the CDR3 is 12 residues. The CDR3 nucleotides are TGTGCCAGCGGACAGTACCAAGAGACCCAGTACTTC. Translating gives CASGQYQETQYF.

The chain has TRBV9 and TRBJ2-3; perhaps TRBD1 as D (6 bases). Trimming pared 1 base from V and 6 bases from J, leaving 12 bases between. The germline CDR1 and CDR2 sequences are SGDLS and YYNGEE. The CDR3 consists of 14 residues. The CDR3 here is CASSVLGAADTQYF. The CDR3 DNA reads as TGTGCCAGCAGCGTATTGGGGGCAGCCGATACGCAGTATTTT.

The chain recombines TRBV2 with TRBJ2-5, with 9 nucleotides matching TRBD2. V dropped 2 bases and J dropped 1; count of bases not matched to a gene: 8. Germline values: CDR1 SNHLY, CDR2 FYNNEI. CDR3 size: 17 residues. This CDR3 is CASSEIFLAGSQETQYF. DNA of the CDR3: TGTGCCAGCAGTGAAATCTTTCTAGCGGGATCCCAAGAGACCCAGTACTTC. Using reference TRBV2 and TRBJ2-5 for the parts outside the CDR3, the full variable domain is EPEVTQTPSHQVTQMGQEVILRCVPISNHLYFYWYRQILGQKVEFLVSFYNNEISEKSEIFDDQFSVERPDGSNFTLKIRSTKLEDSAMYFCASSEIFLAGSQETQYFGPGTRLLVL.

The chain has TRBV4-3 and TRBJ1-6; D gene ambiguous. The germline V gene has CDR1 LGHNA and CDR2 YSLEER. Trimming took 0 bases from V and 10 from J, leaving 10 bases between them. The CDR3 spans 14 residues. CDR3 amino acids: CASSQETRGSPLHF. CDR3 sequence (DNA): TGCGCCAGCAGCCAAGAAACTCGGGGATCACCCCTCCACTTT.

CDR3 amino acids: CASRDPLARDHEQYF. DNA for the CDR3: TGTGCCAGTCGAGACCCACTAGCACGGGACCACGAGCAGTACTTC. J is TRBJ2-7 and V is TRBV19; perhaps TRBD2 as D (6 bases). The CDR3 has 15 amino acids. The V end lost 8 bases, the J end lost 5 bases, and 22 bases lay between the germline ends. CDR1 is LNHDA, CDR2 SQIVND, per germline (reference sequence).

V usage is TRBV27 and J usage is TRBJ2-5, with TRBD2 identical over 12 bases. J gave up 5 bases and V 5 bases, and 6 bases lay outside the gene matches. Per the germline V gene, CDR1 is MNHEY and CDR2 is SMNVEV (reference sequence). The CDR3 contains 15 residues. The CDR3 DNA reads as TGTGCCAGCAGTCTGCTAGCGGGAGGGCCGGAGACCCAGTACTTC. This encodes CASSLLAGGPETQYF.

The chain recombines TRBV7-8 with TRBJ2-7, with TRBD1 as a possible D gene (6 bases). The germline V gene encodes CDR1 SGHVS and CDR2 FQNEAQ. The CDR3 has 13 amino acids. The V and J ends lost 4 bases and 4 bases respectively, with 11 bases between them. The CDR3 spells CASSSRTGYEQYF. The DNA for the CDR3 is TGTGCCAGCAGCTCCCGCACAGGGTACGAGCAGTACTTC. Filled out from reference TRBV7-8 and TRBJ2-7, the complete variable domain reads GAGVSQSPRYKVAKRGQDVALRCDPISGHVSLFWYQQALGQGPEFLTYFQNEAQLDKSGLPSDRFFAERPEGSVSTLKIQRTQQEDSAVYLCASSSRTGYEQYFGPGTRLTVT.

The rearrangement links TRBV6-5 to TRBJ2-5; 8 bases match TRBD1. From germline, CDR1 is MNHEY and CDR2 SVGAGI. V shed 5 bases and J 7 bases; nucleotides not matched to a gene: 9. This CDR3 has 14 amino acids. CDR3 residues: CASSRTGGEGTQYF. In DNA, the CDR3 is TGTGCCAGCAGTCGTACAGGGGGAGAAGGGACCCAGTACTTC.

J is TRBJ1-5 and V is TRBV4-2; D unresolved. Germline CDR1 reads LGHNA; CDR2 reads YNFKEQ. CDR3 size: 15 residues. Between the trimmed V and J ends, which lost 3 bases and 5 bases, there was a span of 14 bases. The CDR3 nucleotides are TGTGCCAGCAGCCAGAGCCGGGCGGGAGATCAGCCCCAGCATTTT. This sequence encodes CASSQSRAGDQPQHF.

The chain combines TRBV6-1 with TRBJ2-1, with 12 bases that match TRBD2. CDR3 length equals 15 residues. Germline values: CDR1 MNHNS, CDR2 SASEGT. With V trimmed by 4 bases and J by 6 bases, 4 bases remained unmatched. DNA for the CDR3: TGTGCCAGCAGTGCCACTAGCGGGGGGATCAATGAGCAGTTCTTC. Amino acids: CASSATSGGINEQFF.

The count of this clone is one. This rearrangement joins TRBV6-5 to TRBJ2-7; a possible D gene is TRBD2 (5 bases). Per the germline V gene, CDR1 is MNHEY and CDR2 is SVGAGI. This CDR3 contains 14 residues. The V end was cut by 0 bases, the J end by 5 bases, with 11 bases between. CDR3 nucleotide sequence: TGTGCCAGCAGTTACTCGGCCGGGATCCACGAGCAGTACTTC. Protein: CASSYSAGIHEQYF.

The chain couples TRBV6-5 to TRBJ1-4; tentative D call: TRBD1 (5 bases). Germline V gene lookup returns CDR1 MNHEY and CDR2 SVGAGI. This CDR3 contains 14 residues. Trimming took 2 bases from V and 8 from J, leaving 12 bases between them. The CDR3 DNA is TGTGCCAGCAGTTACACAGCAGGGAAGGAAAAACTGTTTTTT. Protein sequence: CASSYTAGKEKLFF.

CDR3 nucleotides: TGTGCCAGCAGTTCTTCAGGGAGGAACGAGCAGTACTTC. Residues: CASSSSGRNEQYF. The rearrangement joins TRBV27 to TRBJ2-7; maybe TRBD2 (6 bases). The CDR3 spans 13 residues. Germline CDR1 is MNHEY and CDR2 is SMNVEV (reference sequence). V lost 4 bases to trimming and J lost 5 bases, with 12 bases between them.

This clone has just one count. The J gene is TRBJ1-5, the V gene TRBV19; tentatively, D is TRBD1 (5 bases). This CDR3 has 15 residues. Germline V gene lookup returns CDR1 LNHDA and CDR2 SQIVND (reference sequence). V shed 7 bases and J shed 4 bases, with 17 bases lying between them. The CDR3 sequence is CASILNSGVNQPQHF. DNA of the CDR3: TGTGCCAGTATCCTTAACTCGGGGGTTAATCAGCCCCAGCATTTT.

The genes are TRBV5-4 and TRBJ2-7; 11 bases are shared with TRBD1. CDR3 size: 14 residues. Germline V CDR1 and CDR2: SGHNT, YYREEE (reference sequence). Germline trimming cut 5 bases from V and 7 bases from J; bases unmatched to any gene: 8. This CDR3 is CASRPGQGAGEQYF. The CDR3 nucleotides are TGTGCCAGCAGGCCCGGACAGGGGGCAGGAGAGCAGTACTTC.

This chain uses TRBV9 with TRBJ2-7, with 8 bases aligning to TRBD1. CDR1 and CDR2 (germline): SGDLS, YYNGEE. The J segment lost 7 bases and the V segment lost 3 bases, leaving 12 bases of the junction unmatched. This CDR3 spans 15 amino acids. CDR3 residues: CASSAGPRGRWEQYF. The DNA for the CDR3 is TGTGCCAGCAGCGCAGGACCCAGGGGGCGTTGGGAGCAGTACTTC.

V usage is TRBV18 and J usage is TRBJ2-1, with 11 bases that match TRBD2. Germline CDR1 and CDR2: KGHSH and LQKENI. The J segment lost 6 bases and the V segment lost 3 bases, leaving 1 base of the junction unmatched. CDR3 length: 14 amino acids. CDR3 region: CASSPLAGGNEQFF. The DNA for the CDR3 is TGTGCCAGCTCACCCCTAGCGGGAGGCAATGAGCAGTTCTTC.

This chain connects TRBV4-2 to TRBJ1-4; D unclear. In germline, CDR1 is LGHNA, CDR2 YNFKEQ. The CDR3 loop spans 15 amino acids. Trimming pared 1 base from V and 6 bases from J, leaving 12 bases between. CDR3 DNA: TGTGCCAGCAGCCAAGGCGGCTCCACGGATGAAAAACTGTTTTTT. The encoded protein is CASSQGGSTDEKLFF.

The chain links TRBV9 to TRBJ2-4; 10 positions match TRBD2. This CDR3 region has 15 residues. The germline CDR1 and CDR2 sequences are SGDLS and YYNGEE. The V gene end was trimmed by 5 bases and the J gene end by 6 bases; junction bases not matched to a gene: 8. The CDR3 DNA reads TGTGCCAGCAGTCGGGGAGGGACTAGCGCAAACATTCAGTACTTC. Its protein is CASSRGGTSANIQYF.

The rearrangement links TRBV30 to TRBJ2-6, with 8 nucleotides matching TRBD1. With V trimmed by 2 bases and J by 3 bases, 9 bases remained unmatched. The CDR3 loop spans 17 amino acids. Per the germline V gene, CDR1 is GTSNPN and CDR2 is SVGIG (reference sequence). The CDR3 sequence is CAWSILAGGVGANVLTF. The CDR3 coding sequence is TGTGCCTGGAGTATCTTGGCAGGGGGCGTTGGGGCCAACGTCCTGACTTTC.

This chain connects TRBV27 to TRBJ2-7; D gene uncertain. V was pared by 5 bases and J by 4 bases, with 12 bases between. The CDR3 contains 13 residues. Germline V gene sequence: CDR1 MNHEY, CDR2 SMNVEV (reference sequence). For the CDR3, the DNA is TGTGCCAGCAGTAACTCCGGTGGTTACGAGCAGTACTTC. Translation gives CASSNSGGYEQYF.

This clone came up once. The rearrangement joins TRBV5-6 to TRBJ2-7; D call uncertain. CDR3 size: 13 residues. Per the germline V gene, CDR1 is SGHDT and CDR2 is YYEEEE. V lost 0 bases, J lost 4 bases, and 8 bases lay in between. The CDR3 DNA reads as TGTGCCAGCAGCTTGGCCGGGTCGTACGAGCAGTACTTC. It encodes CASSLAGSYEQYF.

The chain has TRBV19 and TRBJ2-1; TRBD2 matches at 10 bases. CDR1 is LNHDA and CDR2 is SQIVND in the germline V gene (reference sequence). V shed 2 bases, J shed 6 bases, and the junction held 4 bases outside the gene matches. The CDR3 has 15 amino acids. The CDR3 protein is CASSIRLAGANEQFF. The CDR3 bases are TGTGCCAGTAGTATAAGGCTAGCGGGAGCCAATGAGCAGTTCTTC.

The CDR3 bases are TGTGCCAGCAGTTACTTCCGGCGGGGGTTCACAGATACGCAGTATTTT. Translation gives CASSYFRRGFTDTQYF. The chain recombines TRBV6-6 with TRBJ2-3, with 7 bases that match TRBD2. This CDR3 is built from 16 residues. The germline V gene encodes CDR1 MNHNY and CDR2 SVGAGI (reference sequence). The ends lost 1 base at V and 2 bases at J; junction bases unmatched: 6.

The genes are TRBV19 and TRBJ1-1; D is unclear. The CDR3 sequence is 13 residues long. Trimming removed 4 bases at V and 5 bases at J, with 11 bases between. Germline loops: CDR1 LNHDA, CDR2 SQIVND (reference sequence). CDR3 DNA: TGTGCCAGTAGTAATGGTCAGGAAACTGAAGCTTTCTTT. Its translation: CASSNGQETEAFF.